The table lists the clone carrying this T cell receptor (beta chain) with a few counts. Someone with COVID-19 had been met by exposed participants within 2 weeks before study entry. Original processing notes: Amplified reference gene primers provided the basis for estimating nucleated cell counts. Assay: immunoSEQ multiplex PCR; the TCRdb copy retains only in-frame clones and omits some. That table furnishes V, J and clone size, whereas the DNA furnished D and trimming. Here the sample spans under 250,000 clones, approximately 83% being singletons. The CDR3 totals 15 residues. In germline, CDR1 is MNHEY, CDR2 SVGEGT. J lost 7 bases, V lost 4 bases, and 9 bases had no gene match. The data originate from a study of blood T cell repertoires in COVID-19.

The receptor was derived from a woman between 50 and 59 years old who had been exposed to COVID-19. The sequencing sample was made of PBMCs or T cells enriched from blood (not recorded which). V gene TRBV6-2 or TRBV6-3 combines with J gene TRBJ2-1; TRBD2 matches at 8 bases. CDR3 region: CASSSGGGPANEQFF. The CDR3 DNA reads as TGTGCCAGCAGTTCAGGCGGGGGGCCCGCTAATGAGCAGTTCTTC.